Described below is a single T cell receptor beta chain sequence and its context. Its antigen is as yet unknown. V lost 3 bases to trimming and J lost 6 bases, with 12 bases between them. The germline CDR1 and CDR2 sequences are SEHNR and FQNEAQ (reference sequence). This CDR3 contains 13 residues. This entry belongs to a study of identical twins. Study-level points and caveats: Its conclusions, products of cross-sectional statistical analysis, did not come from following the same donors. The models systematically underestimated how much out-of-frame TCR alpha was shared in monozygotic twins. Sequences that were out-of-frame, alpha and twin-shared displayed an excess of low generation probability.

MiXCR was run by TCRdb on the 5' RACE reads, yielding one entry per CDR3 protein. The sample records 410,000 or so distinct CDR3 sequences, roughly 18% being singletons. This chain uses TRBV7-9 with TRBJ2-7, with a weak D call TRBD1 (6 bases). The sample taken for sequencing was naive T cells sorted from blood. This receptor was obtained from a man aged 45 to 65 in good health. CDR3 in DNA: TGTGCCAGCAGCTTTCTGGGGGCAGGCGAGCAGTACTTC. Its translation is CASSFLGAGEQYF.